This T cell receptor (beta chain) was observed in a study of T cells in Graves' hyperthyroidism and ophthalmopathy. Regions amplified from RNA transcripts were the TCR beta CDR3 regions. First-round RT-PCR of the TCR CDR3 relied on the HTBI primer set. TCRdb redid the calling of the multiplex PCR reads with MiXCR, one entry per CDR3 protein. The repertoire has 700,000 to 850,000 distinct CDR3 sequences, around a third of them found once; the top ten carry roughly 30%. Between the trimmed V and J ends, which lost 6 bases and 8 bases, there was a span of 13 bases. The CDR3 covers 13 residues. Study-level findings and limits: The authors' 13 V-J model separated ophthalmopathy from stable hyperthyroidism.

Comment on this clonotype: No antigen is known for it.

The sequenced material came from blood. The sequence came from a woman in her forties with Graves' hyperthyroidism. V gene TRBV12-3 or TRBV12-4 combines with J gene TRBJ1-4, with D maybe TRBD1 (5 bases). CDR3 sequence (DNA): TGTGCCAGCAGCCTACCGGCAGGGGAAAAACTGTTTTTT. It codes for CASSLPAGEKLFF.